These 15 T cell receptor beta chains came from one sample sequenced in a study of naive and memory T cell subsets. Whole-study findings and limits: Possibly reflecting memory cells re-expressing CD45RA, a few larger clonotypes occurred in naive repertoires, especially CD8.

The beta constant-region primer was an equimolar mix of two oligonucleotides covering TRBC1 and TRBC2. Nested alpha and beta constant-region primers with the SP2 primer drove four PCR rounds on ligated cDNA. TCRdb processed the UMI-ligation and nested PCR reads anew with MiXCR; each CDR3 protein has one entry. The sample shows approximately 150,000 distinct CDR3 sequences, approximately 21% of them seen only once. Antigen specificity for these receptors is unknown. The sequencing sample was made of naive CD8+ T cells from blood. These receptors originate from a human donor in good health.

V and J are TRBV29-1 and TRBJ2-7; D not resolved. This CDR3 spans 11 amino acids. CDR1 and CDR2 from the germline V gene are SQVTM and ANQGSEA. CDR3 sequence: CSASEPYEQYF. The CDR3 DNA follows: TGCAGTGCCTCGGAGCCCTACGAGCAGTACTTC.

This clonotype has only a few counts. The chain couples TRBV14 to TRBJ1-1; 9 nucleotides match TRBD1. This CDR3 has 18 amino acids. The junction had 9 bases not matched to a gene; V was cut back by 0 bases and J by 1 base. Germline V gives CDR1 SGHDN, CDR2 FVKESK. The CDR3 DNA is TGTGCCAGCAGCCAAGATCCGTGGACAGGGGAATGGAACACTGAAGCTTTCTTT. It encodes CASSQDPWTGEWNTEAFF.

This clonotype was detected only a few times. The chain combines TRBV12-3 or TRBV12-4 with TRBJ1-5, with D unclear. Trimming removed 2 bases at V and 0 bases at J, with 5 bases between. The CDR3 is 14 residues long. The CDR3 DNA follows: TGTGCCAGCAGTTTACTCTATAGCAATCAGCCCCAGCATTTT. It encodes CASSLLYSNQPQHF.

The chain couples TRBV11-2 to TRBJ2-7; 10 nucleotides match TRBD2. V trimming: 3 bases; J trimming: 2 bases; junction bases outside the gene matches: 1. CDR1 is SGHAT, CDR2 FQNNGV, per germline. This CDR3 has 14 amino acids. As DNA, the CDR3 is TGTGCCAGCAGCTTCACTAGCGGGGCCTACGAGCAGTACTTC. Translating gives CASSFTSGAYEQYF.

The V gene is TRBV11-2, the J gene TRBJ2-1; 8 bases are a match to TRBD2. The V gene end was trimmed by 0 bases and the J gene end by 8 bases; junction bases not matched to a gene: 9. Germline CDR1 is SGHAT and CDR2 is FQNNGV. The CDR3 has 16 amino acids. CDR3 DNA sequence: TGTGCCAGCAGCTTAGATTTCCGGGAGGGGAGGGATGAGCAGTTCTTC. Its protein is CASSLDFREGRDEQFF.

The V and J genes are TRBV28 and TRBJ1-5, with TRBD1 matching over 7 bases. This CDR3 is built from 14 residues. V shed 6 bases and J 2 bases; nucleotides not matched to a gene: 4. Germline loops: CDR1 MDHEN, CDR2 SYDVKM. CDR3 nucleotide sequence: TGTGCCAGCAGACAGGGGTGGGGCAATCAGCCCCAGCATTTT. Translation: CASRQGWGNQPQHF.

The V gene is TRBV4-1, the J gene TRBJ2-7, with D perhaps assigned TRBD1 or TRBD2 (5 bases each). Looked up from germline, CDR1 is MGHRA and CDR2 is YSYEKL. CDR3 length equals 16 residues. The ends were cut back, 4 bases at V and 2 bases at J, with 18 bases in the middle. The CDR3 DNA is TGCGCCAGCAGCCGATTCGAGGGACCGGTGACCTACGAGCAGTACTTC. Translating gives CASSRFEGPVTYEQYF.

The chain recombines TRBV28 with TRBJ1-1; no definite D call. The V and J ends lost 5 bases and 10 bases respectively, with 17 bases between them. Germline lookup yields CDR1 MDHEN and CDR2 SYDVKM. The CDR3 has 13 amino acids. In DNA, the CDR3 is TGTGCCAGCAGTCTAATCGGGCAGGCTAGAGCTTTCTTT. Translated: CASSLIGQARAFF.

Only a few counts were recorded for this clonotype. The chain employs TRBV7-6 and TRBJ1-1; 7 nucleotides align to TRBD1. Germline V gene sequence: CDR1 SGHVS, CDR2 FNYEAQ. This CDR3 region has 17 residues. The V gene end was trimmed by 5 bases and the J gene end by 0 bases; junction bases not matched to a gene: 12. CDR3 DNA sequence: TGTGCCAGCAGCCTAAGGGACAGCGAACCCATGAACACTGAAGCTTTCTTT. Its translation: CASSLRDSEPMNTEAFF.

Turning to this clonotype: Sequence at one end of the junction differs from germline and may be a read error. This rearrangement joins TRBV10-3 to TRBJ2-5; D uncertain. The germline CDR1 and CDR2 sequences are ENHRY and SYGVKD. The CDR3 length is 14 residues. Here the CDR3 reads CAFSESTEQETQYF. The CDR3 DNA sequence: TGTGCCTTCAGTGAGTCCACAGAGCAAGAGACCCAGTACTTC.

The genes are TRBV4-1 and TRBJ1-1, with D possibly TRBD1 on 5 matching bases. The V end lost 1 base, the J end lost 1 base, and 10 bases lay between the germline ends. CDR3 length: 15 residues. CDR1 MGHRA and CDR2 YSYEKL come from the germline V gene. Written as DNA, the CDR3 is TGCGCCAGCAGCCAAGTGGCCGGGGGGAACACTGAAGCTTTCTTT. As protein: CASSQVAGGNTEAFF.

The gene calls are TRBV11-2 and TRBJ2-1; TRBD2 agrees at 15 bases. V shed 2 bases, J shed 12 bases, and the junction held 11 bases outside the gene matches. The CDR3 covers 17 residues. Germline values: CDR1 SGHAT, CDR2 FQNNGV. The CDR3 sequence: CASSLWTGTSGRTMQFF. As DNA, the CDR3 is TGTGCCAGCAGCTTATGGACCGGGACTAGCGGGAGGACAATGCAGTTCTTC. Combining the CDR3 with reference TRBV11-2 and TRBJ2-1 gives the whole variable domain EAGVAQSPRYKIIEKRQSVAFWCNPISGHATLYWYQQILGQGPKLLIQFQNNGVVDDSQLPKDRFSAERLKGVDSTLKIQPAKLEDSAVYLCASSLWTGTSGRTMQFFGPGTRLTVL.

This clonotype appeared a few times. The chain uses TRBV20-1 and TRBJ2-3; the D is unclear. V lost 0 bases and J lost 0, with 19 bases in between. This CDR3 is 18 amino acids long. Germline loops: CDR1 DFQATT, CDR2 SNEGSKA (reference sequence). The CDR3 coding sequence is TGCAGTGCTAGAGACCTCTCCCCCGGACCTGTTAGCACAGATACGCAGTATTTT. Encoded protein: CSARDLSPGPVSTDTQYF.

The chain joins TRBV29-1 to TRBJ1-1; D may be TRBD1 (5 bases). This CDR3 comprises 15 residues. The ends were cut back, 2 bases at V and 4 bases at J, with 17 bases in the middle. Germline V gives CDR1 SQVTM, CDR2 ANQGSEA. The CDR3 DNA reads TGCAGCGTTGAACCCTGGGCAGGGTCAGGCACTGAAGCTTTCTTT. This encodes CSVEPWAGSGTEAFF.

The chain combines TRBV28 with TRBJ2-2; 9 bases are a match to TRBD2. The CDR3 contains 15 residues. The J segment lost 6 bases and the V segment lost 6 bases, leaving 8 bases of the junction unmatched. Germline CDR1 and CDR2: MDHEN and SYDVKM. CDR3: CASRTLAGLAGELFF. CDR3 nucleotides: TGTGCCAGCAGGACCCTAGCGGGATTGGCCGGGGAGCTGTTTTTT.